The TCR beta chain under discussion was sequenced for a study of CD8+ T cells in alopecia areata. Germline lookup yields CDR1 NNHDY and CDR2 SYVADS. The CDR3 runs 14 residues. The V and J ends lost 2 bases and 1 base, in that order; junction bases with no gene match: 0. Sequencing templates came from extracted RNA that was reverse transcribed into cDNA. Libraries were prepared by immunoSEQ multiplex PCR; TCRdb keeps only in-frame clonotypes and omits some of them. The sample lists around 300,000 clones, none appearing once, the ten largest making up 1.2%. This clone showed up many times. The genes are named according to mouse. The read finishes 4 residues shy of the CDR3 end, and the germline J gene is used to complete it. Other DNA sequences from this sample encode an identical CDR3 as well. Cutaneous lymph nodes were pooled and cells sorted by CD4, CD8alpha, NKG2D, NKG2ACE and more.

This TCR was recovered from a C3H/HeJ mouse with alopecia areata. As its MHC haplotype, the strain has H2-k. Sample: CD4+ T cells sorted from a lymph node. V and J are TRBV13-3 and TRBJ2-1; 7 bases are a match to TRBD1. The sequenced part of the CDR3 DNA is TGTGCCAGCAGTGACAGGGGGAACTATGCT. Amino acids: CASSDRGNYA. The full CDR3 protein reads CASSDRGNYAEQFF.